This T cell receptor (beta chain) was sequenced during a study of Graves' ophthalmopathy and Graves' hyperthyroidism. Clinicians diagnosed using symptoms, serum thyroxine, TRAb, thyroid ultrasound and orbital computed tomography. As the template, RNA transcripts were used to amplify TCR beta CDR3 regions. A first-round RT-PCR used HTBI primers, followed by a second-round multiplex PCR. Each CDR3 protein is one row after TCRdb ran MiXCR on the multiplex PCR reads. The data hold over a million distinct CDR3 sequences, with about two fifths observed a single time. CDR1 and CDR2 from the germline V gene are SGDLS and YYNGEE. The CDR3 has 15 residues. V lost 4 bases, J lost 12 bases, and 14 bases stayed unmatched.

The receptor was derived from an adult man with Graves' hyperthyroidism. The specimen sequenced was peripheral blood or thyroid tissue (not recorded which). The chain carries TRBV9 and TRBJ2-7; 12 bases are a match to TRBD2. The CDR3 nucleotides read TGTGCCAGCAGCCAAGATGTCCGGACTAGCGGGACCGTGTACTTC. Encoded protein: CASSQDVRTSGTVYF.